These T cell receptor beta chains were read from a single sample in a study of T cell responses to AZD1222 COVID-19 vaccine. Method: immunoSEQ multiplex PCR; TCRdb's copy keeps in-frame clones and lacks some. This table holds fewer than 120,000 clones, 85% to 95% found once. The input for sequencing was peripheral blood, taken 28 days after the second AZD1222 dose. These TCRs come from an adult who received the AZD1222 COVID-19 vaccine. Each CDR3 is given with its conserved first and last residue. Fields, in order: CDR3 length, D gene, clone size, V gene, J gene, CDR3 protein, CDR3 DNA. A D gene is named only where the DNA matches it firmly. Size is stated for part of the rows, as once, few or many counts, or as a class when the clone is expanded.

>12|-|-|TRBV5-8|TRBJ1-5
CGTVFSYQPQHF
TGTGGTACGGTTTTCAGCTATCAGCCCCAGCATTTT
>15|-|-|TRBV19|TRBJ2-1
CASSILPAIYNEQFF
TGTGCCAGTAGTATCCTACCCGCTATCTACAATGAGCAGTTCTTC
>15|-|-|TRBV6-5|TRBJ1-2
CASSRVRQANYGYTF
TGTGCCAGCAGCCGGGTACGACAAGCTAACTATGGCTACACCTTC
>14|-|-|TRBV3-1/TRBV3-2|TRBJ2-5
CASSQGLTQETQYF
TGTGCCAGCAGCCAAGGACTGACGCAAGAGACCCAGTACTTC
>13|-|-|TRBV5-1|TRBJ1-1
CASSEGTSTEAFF
TGCGCCAGCAGCGAGGGTACTAGCACTGAAGCTTTCTTT
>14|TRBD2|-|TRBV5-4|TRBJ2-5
CASSLTTSSETQYF
TGTGCCAGCAGCCTTACGACTAGCAGCGAGACCCAGTACTTC
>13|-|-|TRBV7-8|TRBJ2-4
CASSSGFGGIQYF
TGTGCCAGCAGCTCTGGGTTCGGCGGCATTCAGTACTTC
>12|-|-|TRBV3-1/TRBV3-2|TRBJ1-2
CASSPANYGYTF
TGTGCCAGCAGCCCCGCAAACTATGGCTACACCTTC
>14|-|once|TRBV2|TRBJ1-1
CATTPDPRNTEAFF
TGTGCCACCACACCGGACCCACGGAACACTGAAGCTTTCTTT
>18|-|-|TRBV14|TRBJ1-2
CASSQDLYLQGSRSGYTF
TGTGCCAGCAGCCAAGACCTCTATTTACAGGGTTCCAGGAGTGGCTACACCTTC
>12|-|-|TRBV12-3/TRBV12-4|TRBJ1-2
CASSNLGGGYTF
TGTGCCAGCAGTAATCTCGGTGGTGGCTACACCTTC
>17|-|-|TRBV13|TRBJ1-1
CASSIPLDGQPNTEAFF
TGTGCCAGCAGCATCCCCCTCGATGGACAGCCGAACACTGAAGCTTTCTTT
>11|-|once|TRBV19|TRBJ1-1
CASRFGWEAFF
TGTGCCAGTAGATTTGGATGGGAAGCTTTCTTT
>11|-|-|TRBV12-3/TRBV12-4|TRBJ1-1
CASSVFSEAFF
TGTGCCAGCAGTGTTTTCTCTGAAGCTTTCTTT
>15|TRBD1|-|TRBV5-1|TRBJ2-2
CASSWGQGASGELFF
TGCGCCAGCAGCTGGGGACAGGGGGCCTCCGGGGAGCTGTTTTTT
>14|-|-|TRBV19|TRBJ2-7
CASSPYVGGNEQYF
TGTGCCAGTAGCCCCTACGTAGGGGGGAACGAGCAGTACTTC
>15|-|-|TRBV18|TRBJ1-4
CASSPGAGRDEKLFF
TGTGCCAGCTCACCAGGGGCAGGTCGGGATGAAAAACTGTTTTTT
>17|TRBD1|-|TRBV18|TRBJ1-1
CASSPYAGTGTDTEAFF
TGTGCCAGCTCACCGTATGCCGGGACAGGGACGGACACTGAAGCTTTCTTT
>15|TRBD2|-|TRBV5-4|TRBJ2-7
CASSVSGTSRSEQYF
TGTGCCAGCAGCGTCTCCGGGACTAGTAGAAGCGAGCAGTACTTC
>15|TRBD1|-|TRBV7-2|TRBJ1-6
CASSPVGGSNSPLHF
TGTGCCAGCAGCCCCGTAGGGGGCTCAAATTCACCCCTCCACTTT
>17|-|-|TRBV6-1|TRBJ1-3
CASSERQVPISGNTIYF
TGTGCCAGCAGTGAACGACAGGTCCCAATCTCTGGAAACACCATATATTTT
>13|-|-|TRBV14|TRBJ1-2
CASSLTNDYGYTF
TGTGCCAGCAGCCTGACGAACGACTATGGCTACACCTTC
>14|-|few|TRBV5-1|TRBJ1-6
CASSLARLDSPLHF
TGCGCCAGCAGCTTGGCCAGGTTGGATTCACCCCTCCACTTT
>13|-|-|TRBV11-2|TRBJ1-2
CASSLDAWGGYTF
TGTGCCAGCAGCTTAGATGCCTGGGGGGGCTACACCTTC
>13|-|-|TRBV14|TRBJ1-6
CASSQDLLTPLHF
TGTGCCAGCAGCCAAGATCTGTTAACACCCCTCCACTTT
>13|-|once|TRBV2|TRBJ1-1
CAIEQGKSTEAFF
TGTGCCATAGAACAGGGTAAGAGCACTGAAGCTTTCTTT
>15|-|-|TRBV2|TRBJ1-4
CASSPLVAGHEKLFF
TGTGCCAGCAGTCCTTTGGTAGCGGGACATGAAAAACTGTTTTTT
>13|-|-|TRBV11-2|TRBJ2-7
CASSLSASYEQYF
TGTGCCAGCAGCTTATCGGCCTCCTACGAGCAGTACTTC
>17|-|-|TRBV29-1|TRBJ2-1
CSVDPSVVVSHNNEQFF
TGCAGCGTTGATCCATCGGTAGTGGTTTCCCATAACAATGAGCAGTTCTTC
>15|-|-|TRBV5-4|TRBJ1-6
CASSLGQINNSPLHF
TGTGCCAGCAGCTTAGGGCAAATCAATAATTCACCCCTCCACTTT
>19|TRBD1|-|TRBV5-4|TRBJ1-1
CASSSKYRPNRGANTEAFF
TGTGCCAGCAGTTCAAAGTATAGACCTAACAGGGGTGCAAACACTGAAGCTTTCTTT
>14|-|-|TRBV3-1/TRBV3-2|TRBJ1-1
CASSQRTVNTEAFF
TGTGCCAGCAGCCAAAGGACAGTGAACACTGAAGCTTTCTTT
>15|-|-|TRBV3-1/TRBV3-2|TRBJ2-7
CASSQDPGIIKEQYF
TGTGCCAGCAGCCAAGATCCAGGGATAATCAAGGAGCAGTACTTC
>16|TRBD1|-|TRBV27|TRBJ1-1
CASSLDRDRDNTEAFF
TGTGCCAGCAGCCTCGACCGGGACAGGGATAACACTGAAGCTTTCTTT
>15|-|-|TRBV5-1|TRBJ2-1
CASSSGGSSYNEQFF
TGCGCCAGCAGCTCTGGGGGGAGCTCCTACAATGAGCAGTTCTTC
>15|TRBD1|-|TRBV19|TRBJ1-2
CASSTPGQGSNVYTF
TGTGCCAGTAGTACCCCGGGACAGGGTTCCAATGTCTACACCTTC
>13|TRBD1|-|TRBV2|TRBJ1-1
CASSPRDSLEAFF
TGTGCCAGCAGTCCCAGGGACAGCCTTGAAGCTTTCTTT
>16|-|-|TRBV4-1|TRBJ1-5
CASSQVPGISNQPQHF
TGCGCCAGCAGCCAAGTCCCAGGGATTAGCAATCAGCCCCAGCATTTT
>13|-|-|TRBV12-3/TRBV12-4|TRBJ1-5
CASSPGRRQPQHF
TGTGCCAGCAGCCCGGGGAGGCGTCAGCCCCAGCATTTT
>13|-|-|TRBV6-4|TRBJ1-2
CASSPDSLYGYTF
TGTGCCAGCAGCCCGGACAGTCTCTATGGCTACACCTTC
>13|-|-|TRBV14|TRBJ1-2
CASNPTGRYGYTF
TGTGCCAGCAACCCTACAGGGAGATATGGCTACACCTTC
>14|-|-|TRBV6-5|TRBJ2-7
CASSYSVRGNEQYF
TGTGCCAGCAGTTACTCGGTGCGGGGCAACGAGCAGTACTTC
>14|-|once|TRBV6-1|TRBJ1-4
CASSENPGDEKLFF
TGTGCCAGCAGTGAGAACCCAGGGGATGAAAAACTGTTTTTT
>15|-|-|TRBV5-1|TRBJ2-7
CASSLIGGKNYEQYF
TGCGCCAGCAGCTTAATAGGGGGTAAAAACTACGAGCAGTACTTC
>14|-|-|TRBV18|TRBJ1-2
CASVAVGGTNGYTF
TGTGCCTCCGTCGCTGTGGGAGGAACTAATGGCTACACCTTC